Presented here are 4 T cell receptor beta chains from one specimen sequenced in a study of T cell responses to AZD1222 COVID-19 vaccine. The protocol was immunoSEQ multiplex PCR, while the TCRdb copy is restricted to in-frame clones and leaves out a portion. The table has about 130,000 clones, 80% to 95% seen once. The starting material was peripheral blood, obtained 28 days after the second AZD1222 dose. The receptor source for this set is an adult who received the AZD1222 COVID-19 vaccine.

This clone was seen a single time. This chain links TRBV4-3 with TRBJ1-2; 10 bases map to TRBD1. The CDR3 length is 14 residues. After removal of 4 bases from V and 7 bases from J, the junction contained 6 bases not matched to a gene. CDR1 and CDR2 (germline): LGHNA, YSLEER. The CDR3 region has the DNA TGCGCCAGCAGCCCCGGACAGGGGGTCCGTGGCTACACCTTC. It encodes CASSPGQGVRGYTF.

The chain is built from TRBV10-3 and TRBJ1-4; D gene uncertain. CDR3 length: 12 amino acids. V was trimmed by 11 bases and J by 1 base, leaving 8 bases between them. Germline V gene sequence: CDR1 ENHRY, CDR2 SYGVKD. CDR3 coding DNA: TGTGCCCAGCTAGGAACTAATGAAAAACTGTTTTTT. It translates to CAQLGTNEKLFF.

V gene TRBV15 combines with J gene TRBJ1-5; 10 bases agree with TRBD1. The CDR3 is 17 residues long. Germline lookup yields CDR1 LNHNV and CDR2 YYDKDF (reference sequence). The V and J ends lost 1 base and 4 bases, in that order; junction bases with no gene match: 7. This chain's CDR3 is CATSRVRTGGRNQPQHF. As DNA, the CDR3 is TGTGCCACCAGCAGAGTGAGGACAGGGGGACGGAATCAGCCCCAGCATTTT.

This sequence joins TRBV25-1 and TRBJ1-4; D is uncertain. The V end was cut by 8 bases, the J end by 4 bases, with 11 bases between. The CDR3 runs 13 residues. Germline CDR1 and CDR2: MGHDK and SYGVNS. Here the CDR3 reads CASQGGLNEKLFF. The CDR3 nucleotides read TGTGCCAGCCAAGGTGGGCTTAATGAAAAACTGTTTTTT.